This TCR beta chain was obtained from a study of blood T cells in healthy people across ages (dated by TCRdb to between 2014 and 2016). Some background on the complete study: In model experiments, roughly one uniquely barcoded TCR beta cDNA molecule per two T cells was captured by template switching. Age-related changes in TCR beta repertoire diversity were measured in the study by deep sequencing normalized with unique cDNA molecular identifiers. Four age groups were formed from the donors: young (average roughly 16 years), middle-aged (less than 40), aged (under 70) and long-lived (about 80). Donors of different ages were randomly distributed across sequencing lanes to avoid experimental bias. The study analyzed two additional independent replicas of 1 million unique cDNA reads from the same blood draw for two donors, one aged 18 to 29 and one aged 80 or older.

Regarding this clonotype: The specificity of this receptor is unknown. Base-call qualities are not available, and no considerably larger clone is one nucleotide away.

Donors were 40 or so systemically healthy Caucasian individuals from Russia aged roughly 6 to 100 years. Each donor gave 9.5 to 10 milliliters of peripheral blood, drawn into EDTA-treated Vacutainer tubes. Ficoll-Paque density-gradient centrifugation was used to isolate PBMCs, with at least 6.5 million per sample. Trizol reagent was used to extract total RNA from the PBMCs, yielding at least 6 micrograms per sample. The percentages of naive CD45RAhigh/CD27high T cells were determined by flow cytometry on a PBMC aliquot from every donor. The CDR3 holds 14 amino acids from the cysteine to the phenylalanine. The read is trimmed to its CDR3 DNA, 42 bases read in frame from base 1. After removal of 0 bases from V and 5 bases from J, the junction retains 4 bases not matched to a gene. The germline V gene (reference sequence) gives CDR1 as DFQATT and CDR2 as SNEGSKA. The protocol used for the library was 5' RACE. The sequencer was an Illumina HiSeq 2500. A second PCR of about 7 to 12 cycles was run with a J-beta primer mix and a sample-barcoded 5' primer. A unique molecular identifier was introduced onto each TCR beta cDNA molecule by a template-switch 5' adaptor carrying 12 random nucleotides. Each sample yielded at least 2.5 million CDR3-containing paired-end reads. The Mint cDNA synthesis kit, primed by a TRBC-specific oligonucleotide, was used to synthesize first-strand cDNA from all RNA. All cDNA was treated with uracil-DNA glycosylase and then went through a first 18-cycle PCR with the universal primers M1SS and BC2_uni_R. In the source study's methods: For normalization, 1 million high-quality reads, each with a distinct molecular identifier, were randomly selected from each sample. Instead of being binned into consensus sequences, reads with shared molecular identifiers were discarded. MiTCR, with a Q25 quality threshold and the strictest error-elimination algorithm, was used for CDR3 identification, clonotype clustering and error correction. A nonparametric unseen species model with Euler transformation was used to estimate lower-bound total TCR beta diversity. TCRdb reworked the public reads: Q25 trimming with fastp, MiXCR clone assembly, productive beta chains retained. Every distinct CDR3 protein forms one entry, paired with its most common genes and DNA. The V and J calls come from TCRdb's annotation, not from the publication. For this sample there are approximately 850,000 distinct CDR3 sequences; roughly 50% appear just once. Jointly, the top ten make up approximately 21% of the sample.

What the work shows at the level of the full study, not this receptor alone: Conclusive comparison of naive and antigen-experienced compartments was prevented by the profiling of bulk unsorted PBMCs. A strong correlation was found between observed TCR beta diversity and the percentage of naive T cells measured by flow cytometry. Compared with the aged group, the long-lived group had more naive CD4+ T cells, fewer expanded clones and increased TCR diversity, suggesting age selection. Estimates of total diversity based on one million sequenced T cells were considered lower bounds and underestimates. Donor CMV infection status was unknown, potentially confounding age-related changes in expanded clonotypes. As age increased, observed TCR beta diversity per million T cells dropped in a roughly linear way, and a significant reduction was already evident by age 40.

Sequencing used blood. The clonotype comes from a man younger than 40 in good health. Recombination joined TRBV20-1 with TRBJ2-1, and 7 junction bases match TRBD2. For the CDR3, the sequence is CSARDSTSDNEQFF. The DNA is TGCAGTGCTAGAGATAGTACTAGCGACAATGAGCAGTTCTTC.